The 5 T cell receptor beta chains below all came from one sample that was sequenced in a study of control samples from healthy donors and cancer patients (dated by TCRdb to about 2020). Library preparation used the immunoSEQ multiplex PCR assay. This immuneACCESS table, as held by TCRdb, lists in-frame sequences with V and J called but not all clones. Of the missing ones, under half trace to an unresolved V gene in checked studies; the others have no known cause. The sample table shows about 180,000 clones, and 85% to 90% are seen once. 1.4% of the sample is held by the ten biggest clonotypes. The sequenced sample consisted of blood. The receptors were gathered from a woman aged 50 to 60 in good health.

The chain couples TRBV28 to TRBJ2-5; 8 nucleotides match TRBD2. J lost 4 bases, V lost 6 bases, and 10 bases had no gene match. Germline V CDR1 and CDR2: MDHEN, SYDVKM. The CDR3 runs to 15 residues. The CDR3 region is CASSLIAGGGETQYF. CDR3 DNA sequence: TGTGCCAGCAGCCTAATCGCGGGAGGTGGAGAGACCCAGTACTTC.

The chain uses TRBV2 and TRBJ1-4; D gene unclear. Deletions cut 4 bases from V and 0 bases from J, with 6 bases between. The CDR3 covers 14 residues. CDR1 SNHLY and CDR2 FYNNEI come from the germline V gene. CDR3 region: CASSAGATNEKLFF. In DNA form, the CDR3 reads TGTGCCAGCAGTGCGGGCGCAACTAATGAAAAACTGTTTTTT. Filled out from reference TRBV2 and TRBJ1-4, the complete variable domain reads EPEVTQTPSHQVTQMGQEVILRCVPISNHLYFYWYRQILGQKVEFLVSFYNNEISEKSEIFDDQFSVERPDGSNFTLKIRSTKLEDSAMYFCASSAGATNEKLFFGSGTQLSVL.

The genes are TRBV27 and TRBJ2-1; no firm D call. The CDR3 extends over 14 amino acids. The germline V and J ends were trimmed by 4 bases and 9 bases, with 16 bases remaining between them. Germline V gene lookup returns CDR1 MNHEY and CDR2 SMNVEV (reference sequence). The CDR3 loop reads CASSSWSLLAEQFF. In DNA, the CDR3 is TGTGCCAGCAGTTCGTGGTCCCTCCTGGCTGAGCAGTTCTTC.

V and J are TRBV27 and TRBJ1-3, with D perhaps TRBD1 (6 bases). The CDR3 spans 15 residues. Trimming removed 8 bases at V and 2 bases at J, with 16 bases between. CDR1 and CDR2 from the germline V gene are MNHEY and SMNVEV (reference sequence). The CDR3 sequence is CASSQGGVPGNTIYF. The DNA for the CDR3 is TGTGCCAGCTCTCAAGGGGGGGTTCCTGGAAACACCATATATTTT.

This clone has a single count. V gene TRBV7-2 combines with J gene TRBJ2-3; 8 bases match TRBD2. CDR3 length equals 15 residues. V trimming: 3 bases; J trimming: 4 bases; junction bases outside the gene matches: 6. CDR1 SGHTA and CDR2 FQGNSA come from the germline V gene. CDR3 sequence: CASSFNGGAADTQYF. In DNA form, the CDR3 reads TGTGCCAGCAGCTTTAACGGGGGGGCGGCAGATACGCAGTATTTT.